This TCR beta chain was sequenced for a study of blood T cell repertoires in COVID-19. V lost 3 bases to trimming and J lost 4 bases, with 13 bases between them. The germline gives CDR1 SGHTA, CDR2 FQGNSA. This CDR3 is 15 amino acids long. Authors' analysis steps: Reference gene primer amplification gave nucleated cell count estimates. The protocol was immunoSEQ multiplex PCR, while the TCRdb copy is restricted to in-frame clones and leaves out a portion. The V and J calls and clone size come from that table; D and trimming were worked out from the DNA. The sample yields 150,000 to 200,000 clones, about 80% seen once.

The receptor was derived from a woman aged 70-85 years with acute or convalescent COVID-19. The sequencing input was peripheral blood. The chain is built from TRBV7-2 and TRBJ2-1, with D possibly being TRBD1 (6 bases). The DNA of the CDR3 is TGTGCCAGCAGCTTTTTCAGGGGTGGTTACAATGAGCAGTTCTTC. Its protein product is CASSFFRGGYNEQFF.